This TCR beta chain comes out of a study of cytotoxic CD8 clonotypes in ibrutinib-treated CLL (dated by TCRdb to the early 2020s). Context from the whole study: The cohort was composed of ten to eleven relapsed/refractory and roughly 15 treatment-naive patients; IGHV unmutated status was identified in some 17 patients. Responses were partial in roughly 24 patients and complete in 2; after median about 5.5 years follow-up, roughly 15 stayed in remission and around 12 progressed. Samples at response were collected after a median of 12 months of treatment, with a range of about 6 to 40 months. On average, each sample had a few hundred thousand productive templates and more than 75,000 productive rearrangements. Of the approximately 94 people in the trial, some 28 had longitudinal samples available. Cryopreserved peripheral blood mononuclear cells were obtained before treatment, at response, and at either sustained remission or disease progression. All remission and progressive disease samples were collected while patients were still receiving ibrutinib. The research as a whole found: Baseline clonality exceeded that of age-matched healthy donors and correlated strongly with circulating CD8+ T-cell counts. Lymph node repertoires were not examined, and the timing of sampling was not matched between patients in sustained remission and those whose disease progressed. Public clonotypes were rare and either contracted or stayed stable during treatment, and the rise in clonality at ibrutinib response reflected the expansion of private clonotypes. Clonality rose at ibrutinib response, remained stable during sustained remission, and dropped back toward baseline at progression.

In regard to this clone: Its antigen specificity is not known. Base qualities are not recorded, but no much larger clone differs from it by a single base.

According to the study, the label for this sample's time point signals: progressive disease on ibrutinib. For TCR beta library preparation, roughly 2 micrograms of genomic DNA were extracted from the cryopreserved PBMCs. Longitudinal blood samples from CLL patients on ibrutinib monotherapy were analyzed using high-throughput TCR beta sequencing. The patients took part in an open-label, single-center phase 2 trial of ibrutinib monotherapy. CDR1 and CDR2 were assigned from the germline V gene (reference sequence) as MNHEY and SMNVEV. The CDR3 sequence holds 11 residues, the cysteine and phenylalanine included. Of the read, only the CDR3 DNA is kept; its 33 bases are in frame from base 1. Relative to germline, V is 6 bases shorter and J is 9 bases shorter, with 9 bases between their ends. The goal of deep resolution MiSeq sequencing was a depth between 1 in 1 million and 1 in 200,000 T cells, and coverage averaged 10x per clonotype. The immunoSEQ hsTCRB Kit was used to generate the TCR beta libraries. On the authors' methods: ImmunoSEQ Data Assistant and ImmunoSEQ Analyzer were used for data analysis, and V, D and J genes were assigned according to IMGT definitions. Clonality, with values ranging from 0 to 1, was calculated as one minus the normalized Shannon entropy of productive rearrangement frequencies. Public clonotype analysis was restricted to overrepresented clonotypes comprising at least 0.05% of each patient's repertoire. About a dozen repertoires from age-matched healthy donors, obtained from immuneACCESS, served as clonality controls. The clones in this table, taken by TCRdb from immuneACCESS, are in-frame only. Not every clone is retained; where verified, under half of the shortfall comes from an unresolved V gene, and the cause of the rest is unknown. V, J and clone size derive from that table, while D and trimming were established from the DNA sequence. Counted in this sample were 9,000 to 13,000 clones; around three quarters of them appeared once. The top ten clones comprise 15% to 20% of the sample.

This chain is built from TRBV27 and TRBJ2-1; the D gene assignment is ambiguous. Sample: PBMCs, taken at disease progression, from a patient treated with ibrutinib. The TCR was taken from a human donor with chronic lymphocytic leukemia. The CDR3 amino acid sequence is: CASRFRREQFF. The nucleotides read TGTGCCAGCAGGTTTCGCCGTGAGCAGTTCTTC.